This TCR beta chain was captured by sequencing in a study of T cells in Graves' hyperthyroidism and ophthalmopathy. Study context: At initial diagnosis, before any treatment had begun, peripheral blood was obtained.

This clonotype showed up many times. Regions amplified from RNA transcripts were the TCR beta CDR3 regions. The study used the HTBI primer set for a first-round RT-PCR of the TCR CDR3. A single record per CDR3 protein comes from TCRdb applying MiXCR to the multiplex PCR reads. The sample lists nearly 600,000 distinct CDR3 sequences, approximately 15% occurring once. The V gene's germline CDR1 is MNHEY and CDR2 SMNVEV (reference sequence). This CDR3 is built from 15 residues. Trimming pared 2 bases from V and 0 bases from J, leaving 8 bases between. This chain links TRBV27 with TRBJ2-4, with unresolved D. The sequence came from a woman under 40 with Graves' hyperthyroidism that later progressed to Graves' ophthalmopathy. The specimen sequenced was blood. CDR3 in DNA: TGTGCCAGCAGTTTAATTTGGACAGCCAAAAACATTCAGTACTTC. Amino acid sequence: CASSLIWTAKNIQYF.